This T cell receptor beta chain stems from a study of identifying expanded T cells in peripheral blood. Points from the study as a whole: Over about two and four weeks, about 15 and 19 clones changed, versus around 1.3 between replicates. Clone count variance between approximately two-week samples rose with total template count.

No infections or other immune events were documented during collection. The repertoire was sequenced with immunoSEQ multiplex PCR; TCRdb's copy has only in-frame clones and lacks some. The top ten clones hold around 14% of a sample with approximately 97,000 clones, more than 70% of them seen once. About this clone itself: Its antigen is undetermined.

Germline assignment: CDR1 SGHTA and CDR2 FQGNSA. With V trimmed by 3 bases and J by 7 bases, 8 bases remained unmatched. The CDR3 consists of 15 residues. The chain joins TRBV7-2 to TRBJ2-7; 11 nucleotides align to TRBD2. The source of this sequence is a person aged 18-69 years in good health. Material: blood. The DNA of the CDR3 is TGTGCCAGCAGCTTTAGTCTAGCGGGGGGTCAAGAGCAGTACTTC. Residues: CASSFSLAGGQEQYF.